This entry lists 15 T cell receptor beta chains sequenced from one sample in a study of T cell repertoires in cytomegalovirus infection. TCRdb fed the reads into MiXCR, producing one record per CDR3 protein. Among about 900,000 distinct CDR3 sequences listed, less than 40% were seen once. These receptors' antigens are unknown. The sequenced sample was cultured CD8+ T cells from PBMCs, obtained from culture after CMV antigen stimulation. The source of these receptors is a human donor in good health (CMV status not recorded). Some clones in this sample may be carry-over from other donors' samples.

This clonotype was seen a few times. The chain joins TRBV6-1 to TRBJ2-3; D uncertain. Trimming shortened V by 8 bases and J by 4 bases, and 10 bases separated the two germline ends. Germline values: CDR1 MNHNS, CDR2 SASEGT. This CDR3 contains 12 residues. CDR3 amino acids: CASPGLADTQYF. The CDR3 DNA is TGTGCCAGCCCCGGGTTGGCAGATACGCAGTATTTT.

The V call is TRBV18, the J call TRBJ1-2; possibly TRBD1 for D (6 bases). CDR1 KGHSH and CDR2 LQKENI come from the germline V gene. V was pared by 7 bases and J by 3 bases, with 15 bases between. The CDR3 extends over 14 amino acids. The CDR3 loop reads CASYSGQRDYGYTF. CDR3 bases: TGTGCCAGCTACTCGGGACAACGGGACTATGGCTACACCTTC.

The CDR3 region is CASSSLAGGAGPYNEQFF. The CDR3 nucleotides read TGTGCCAGCAGTTCACTAGCGGGGGGCGCGGGGCCCTACAATGAGCAGTTCTTC. J is TRBJ2-1 and V is TRBV6-6, with 12 nucleotides matching TRBD2. The germline gives CDR1 MNHNY, CDR2 SVGAGI (reference sequence). This CDR3 is built from 18 residues. V lost 4 bases, J lost 2 bases, and 9 bases stayed unmatched.

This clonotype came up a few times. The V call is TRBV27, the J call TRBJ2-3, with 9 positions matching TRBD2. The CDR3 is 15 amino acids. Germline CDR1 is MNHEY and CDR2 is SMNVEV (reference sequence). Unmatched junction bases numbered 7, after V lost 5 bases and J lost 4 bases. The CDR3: CASSTPGLASDTQYF. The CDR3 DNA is TGTGCCAGCAGTACCCCGGGACTAGCATCAGATACGCAGTATTTT.

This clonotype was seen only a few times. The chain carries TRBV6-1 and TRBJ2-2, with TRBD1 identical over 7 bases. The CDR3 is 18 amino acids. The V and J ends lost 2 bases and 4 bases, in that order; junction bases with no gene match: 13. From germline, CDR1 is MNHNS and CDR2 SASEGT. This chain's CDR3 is CASSESWGQSAGTGELFF. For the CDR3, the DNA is TGTGCCAGCAGTGAAAGCTGGGGACAGTCGGCGGGCACCGGGGAGCTGTTTTTT.

CDR3 sequence (DNA): TGTGCCAGCAGCTTGGGGAAGGGCGCCTCCGGCTACACCTTC. It codes for CASSLGKGASGYTF. This chain links TRBV7-6 with TRBJ1-2; D remains ambiguous. CDR3 length: 14 amino acids. V shed 3 bases and J shed 8 bases, with 16 bases lying between them. Germline V gene lookup returns CDR1 SGHVS and CDR2 FNYEAQ.

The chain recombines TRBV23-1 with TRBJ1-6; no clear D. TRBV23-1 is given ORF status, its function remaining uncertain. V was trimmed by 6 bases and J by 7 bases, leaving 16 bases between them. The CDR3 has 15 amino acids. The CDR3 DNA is TGCGCCAGCAGCGAATCGGGTCCGGGGAATTCACCCCTCCACTTT. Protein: CASSESGPGNSPLHF.

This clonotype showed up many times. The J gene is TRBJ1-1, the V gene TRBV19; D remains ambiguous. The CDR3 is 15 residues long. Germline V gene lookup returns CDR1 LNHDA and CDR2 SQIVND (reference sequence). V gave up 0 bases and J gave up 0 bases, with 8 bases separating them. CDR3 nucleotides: TGTGCCAGTAGTATAGAAGGAGATTTGAACACTGAAGCTTTCTTT. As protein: CASSIEGDLNTEAFF.

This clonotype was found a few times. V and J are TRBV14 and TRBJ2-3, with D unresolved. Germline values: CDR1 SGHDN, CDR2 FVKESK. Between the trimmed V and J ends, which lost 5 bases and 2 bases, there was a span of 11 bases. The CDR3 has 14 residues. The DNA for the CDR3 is TGTGCCAGCAGCTTAGACCACTCCACAGATACGCAGTATTTT. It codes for CASSLDHSTDTQYF.

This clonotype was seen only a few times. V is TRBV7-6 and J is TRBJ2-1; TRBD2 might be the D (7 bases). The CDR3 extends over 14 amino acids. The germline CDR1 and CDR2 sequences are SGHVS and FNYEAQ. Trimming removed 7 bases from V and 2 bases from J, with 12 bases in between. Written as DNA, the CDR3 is TGTGCCAGCAACCCGGGGGGCCCCTACAATGAGCAGTTCTTC. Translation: CASNPGGPYNEQFF.

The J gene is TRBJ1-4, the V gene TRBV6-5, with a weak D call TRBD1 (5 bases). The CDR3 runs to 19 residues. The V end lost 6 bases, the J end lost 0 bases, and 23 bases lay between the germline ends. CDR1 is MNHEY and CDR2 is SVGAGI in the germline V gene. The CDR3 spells CASSRTPPGPRSTNEKLFF. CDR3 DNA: TGTGCCAGCAGCCGCACCCCACCGGGACCCCGATCAACTAATGAAAAACTGTTTTTT.

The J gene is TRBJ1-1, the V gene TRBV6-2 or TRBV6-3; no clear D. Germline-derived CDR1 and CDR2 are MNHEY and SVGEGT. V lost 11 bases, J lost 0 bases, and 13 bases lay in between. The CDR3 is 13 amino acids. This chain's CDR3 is CAVGERVNTEAFF. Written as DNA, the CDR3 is TGTGCCGTCGGGGAGCGGGTGAACACTGAAGCTTTCTTT.

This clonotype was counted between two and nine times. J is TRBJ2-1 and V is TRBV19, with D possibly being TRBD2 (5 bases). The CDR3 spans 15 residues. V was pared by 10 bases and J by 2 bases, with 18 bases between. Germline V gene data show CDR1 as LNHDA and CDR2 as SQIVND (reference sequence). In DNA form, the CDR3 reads TGTGCCACTTCGAGGGATGGGTGGGCCTACAATGAGCAGTTCTTC. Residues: CATSRDGWAYNEQFF.

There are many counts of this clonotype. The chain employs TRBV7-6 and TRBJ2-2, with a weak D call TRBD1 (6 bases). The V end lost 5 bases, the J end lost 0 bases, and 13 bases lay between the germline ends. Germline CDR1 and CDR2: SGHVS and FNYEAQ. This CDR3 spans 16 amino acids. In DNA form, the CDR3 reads TGTGCCAGCAGCCCTCAGGGGCTAACGAACACCGGGGAGCTGTTTTTT. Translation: CASSPQGLTNTGELFF.

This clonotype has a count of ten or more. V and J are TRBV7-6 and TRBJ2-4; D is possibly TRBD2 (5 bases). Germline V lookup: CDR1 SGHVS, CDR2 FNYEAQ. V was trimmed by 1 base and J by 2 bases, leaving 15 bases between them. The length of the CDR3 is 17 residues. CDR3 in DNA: TGTGCCAGCAGCTTAGTGGCGGGCCGAGCGACCAAAAACATTCAGTACTTC. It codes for CASSLVAGRATKNIQYF.